This TCR beta chain was identified during a study of blood T cell repertoires in COVID-19. Whole-study context: T cells, B-cell-depleted T cells, or PBMCs supplied cDNA or gDNA.

TCRdb's table, derived via immunoSEQ multiplex PCR, lists solely in-frame clones and lacks some. Among around 54,000 clones listed, roughly 88% were seen once. V shed 4 bases and J shed 6 bases, with 22 bases lying between them. The CDR3 is 16 residues long. Material for sequencing was peripheral blood. The source of this sequence is a human donor in a cohort sampled during active COVID-19. The rearrangement uses TRBV5-3 and TRBJ1-2; TRBD1 might be the D (5 bases). TRBV5-3 is annotated as an ORF whose role is uncertain. CDR3 sequence reads: CARSPFTGLFCDGYTF. Written as DNA, the CDR3 is TGTGCCAGAAGCCCGTTTACAGGTCTCTTTTGCGATGGCTACACCTTC.